Sequencing of this TCR beta chain was carried out in a study of a mutant IDH1 vaccine in newly diagnosed glioma (dated by TCRdb to about 2021). For the wider study: Vaccination started 4-6 weeks after radiotherapy alone, or was given together with temozolomide cycles in the groups whose treatment included chemotherapy. Peripheral blood was collected at six visits: V03 (baseline), V05, V07, V10, V12 and V13. Of the 30 to 35 treated patients, about 62% were male and approximately 38% were female, and a mean age of 40.4 years was recorded. Prior to enrollment, standard therapy consisting of radiotherapy alone, temozolomide alone, or radiochemotherapy with temozolomide had been administered to patients, with the combination being received by most patients. Longitudinal TCRB deep sequencing was performed for about two dozen treated patients wherever samples were available for exploratory analyses. Visit V12 was the week-35 safety follow-up and visit V13 was the week-47 end of study.

CDR1 and CDR2 (SGHRS, YFSETQ) derive from the germline V gene. The junction shows trimming of 4 bases on V and 0 bases on J, and the gene matches do not reach 3 bases of it. The CDR3 starts with the cysteine, ends with the phenylalanine, and has 15 residues. Just the 45-base CDR3 DNA is kept, in frame starting at base 1. The paper as a whole reports these results and caveats: Across multiple MHC alleles, vaccine-induced immune responses were seen in just over 90% of patients. The authors stated that sample limitations prevented analyses of patient blood samples from being reproduced. Pseudoprogression appeared unrelated to alterations in the top peripheral T cell clonotypes detected by TCRB sequencing. Availability determined which PBMC samples were chosen for TCRB deep sequencing.

In light of the paper, this sample's time point label describes: week 35, safety follow-up. A 20-mer mutant IDH1 peptide at 300 micrograms in Montanide made up each vaccine dose, which was injected subcutaneously together with topical imiquimod. Patients received eight vaccinations in weeks 1, 3, 5, 7, 11, 15, 19 and 23, corresponding to visits V03 through V10. The donors had newly diagnosed IDH1-mutant astrocytomas of WHO grade 3 or 4 that showed loss of nuclear ATRX. The samples were drawn from NOA16, a multicentre, single-arm, open-label phase I trial in Germany that tested a mutant IDH1 peptide vaccine in humans for the first time. The DNeasy Blood and Tissue Kit was used to extract genomic DNA from EDTA blood for TCRB sequencing. Remarks on this clone: The target of this receptor is not known. No clone much larger than this one lies a single base away; base qualities are absent.

Library preparation employed the immunoSEQ multiplex PCR assay. Following the manufacturer's protocol, the hsTCRB Kit was used to amplify rearranged TCR beta chain sequences. An Illumina MiSeq was used to sequence the TCRB libraries. The authors' analysis ran thus. The proprietary platform of the kit vendor was used for demultiplexing, trimming and gene mapping. Here the immuneACCESS table is served through TCRdb, limited to in-frame sequences with V and J called. Missing clones are a known gap in these copies; in checked studies unresolved V genes cover under half, and the rest lacks a known reason. V, J and clone size are those of that table, while D and trimming were read from the DNA. The sample table lists 45,000 or so clones, about 88% of them with a count of one. Jointly, the top ten make up around 6% of the sample.

The sample was PBMCs, taken from a glioma patient whose treatment included an IDH1 peptide vaccine. The V gene is TRBV5-1 and the J gene is TRBJ1-3; 8 bases in between match TRBD1. The clonotype was recovered from a woman in her 40s with glioma. The nucleotide sequence is TGCGCCAGCAGCGGGACAGGTAGCTCTGGAAACACCATATATTTT. Translated, this gives CASSGTGSSGNTIYF.